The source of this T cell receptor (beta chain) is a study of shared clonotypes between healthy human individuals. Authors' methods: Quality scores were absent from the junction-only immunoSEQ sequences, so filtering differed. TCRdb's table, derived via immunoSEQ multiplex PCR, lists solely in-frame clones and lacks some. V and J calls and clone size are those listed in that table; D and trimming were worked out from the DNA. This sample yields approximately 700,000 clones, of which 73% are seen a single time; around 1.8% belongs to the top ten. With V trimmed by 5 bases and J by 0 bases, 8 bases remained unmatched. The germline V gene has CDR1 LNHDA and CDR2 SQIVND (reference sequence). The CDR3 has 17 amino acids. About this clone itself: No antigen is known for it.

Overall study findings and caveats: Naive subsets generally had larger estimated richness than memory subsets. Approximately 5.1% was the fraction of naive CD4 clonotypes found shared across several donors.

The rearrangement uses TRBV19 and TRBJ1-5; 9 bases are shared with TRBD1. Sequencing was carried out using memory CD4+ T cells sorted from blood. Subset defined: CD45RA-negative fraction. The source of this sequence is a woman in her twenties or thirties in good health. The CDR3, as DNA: TGTGCCAGTAGTTCCAGACAGGGGGGGTATAGCAATCAGCCCCAGCATTTT. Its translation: CASSSRQGGYSNQPQHF.